These T cell receptor beta chains were read from a single sample in a study of blood T cell repertoires in COVID-19. Clones were read by immunoSEQ multiplex PCR, and TCRdb kept only the in-frame ones, dropping some. The sample lists about 160,000 clones; about four fifths were seen once. Sequenced: peripheral blood. These receptors were obtained from a man in his 70s with acute or convalescent COVID-19. CDR3s include the opening cysteine and the closing phenylalanine or tryptophan. Each record gives: D gene, J gene, clone size, V gene, CDR3 protein, CDR3 DNA. A D gene is named only where the DNA matches it firmly. Clone size is stated in some rows and not others, as once, few, many or a class when expanded.

D gene: NA
J gene: TRBJ1-1
clone size: NA
V gene: TRBV19
CDR3 protein: CASSELDGRGNTEAFF
CDR3 DNA: TGTGCCAGTAGTGAATTGGACGGACGGGGGAACACTGAAGCTTTCTTT

D gene: NA
J gene: TRBJ2-5
clone size: NA
V gene: TRBV7-6
CDR3 protein: CASSLDGMSRETQYF
CDR3 DNA: TGTGCCAGCAGCTTAGACGGGATGAGTAGGGAGACCCAGTACTTC

D gene: NA
J gene: TRBJ2-7
clone size: few
V gene: TRBV18
CDR3 protein: CASSPPGGTNLAGVYEQYF
CDR3 DNA: TGTGCCAGCTCACCACCCGGCGGGACCAATCTTGCTGGGGTCTACGAGCAGTACTTC

D gene: TRBD1
J gene: TRBJ1-2
clone size: NA
V gene: TRBV5-1
CDR3 protein: CASSIRQGSGGYTF
CDR3 DNA: TGCGCCAGCAGCATCAGACAGGGGTCAGGAGGCTACACCTTC

D gene: NA
J gene: TRBJ1-6
clone size: NA
V gene: TRBV5-1
CDR3 protein: CASSLDKGDNSPLHF
CDR3 DNA: TGCGCCAGCAGCTTGGACAAGGGGGACAATTCACCCCTCCACTTT

D gene: TRBD2
J gene: TRBJ2-5
clone size: NA
V gene: TRBV19
CDR3 protein: CASSALAGGQETQYF
CDR3 DNA: TGTGCCAGTAGTGCCCTAGCGGGGGGCCAAGAGACCCAGTACTTC

D gene: TRBD1
J gene: TRBJ1-3
clone size: NA
V gene: TRBV6-6
CDR3 protein: CASSYPQGGGNTIYF
CDR3 DNA: TGTGCCAGCAGTTACCCACAGGGGGGCGGAAACACCATATATTTT

D gene: TRBD1
J gene: TRBJ2-5
clone size: NA
V gene: TRBV5-1
CDR3 protein: CASSLPLTGISAQETQYF
CDR3 DNA: TGCGCCAGCAGCTTGCCCTTGACAGGGATCAGTGCCCAAGAGACCCAGTACTTC

D gene: TRBD1
J gene: TRBJ1-5
clone size: NA
V gene: TRBV6-5
CDR3 protein: CASLGTGEQPQHF
CDR3 DNA: TGTGCCAGCTTGGGGACAGGGGAACAGCCCCAGCATTTT

D gene: NA
J gene: TRBJ1-2
clone size: NA
V gene: TRBV28
CDR3 protein: CASSLAGEGYTF
CDR3 DNA: TGTGCCAGCAGTTTAGCGGGGGAAGGCTACACCTTC

D gene: TRBD2
J gene: TRBJ2-7
clone size: NA
V gene: TRBV19
CDR3 protein: CATFGGGEQYF
CDR3 DNA: TGTGCCACATTCGGGGGGGGCGAGCAGTACTTC

D gene: NA
J gene: TRBJ1-5
clone size: NA
V gene: TRBV6-6
CDR3 protein: CASIPGYSNQPQHF
CDR3 DNA: TGTGCCAGCATCCCAGGTTATAGCAATCAGCCCCAGCATTTT

D gene: TRBD2
J gene: TRBJ2-5
clone size: NA
V gene: TRBV27
CDR3 protein: CATNAGEETQYF
CDR3 DNA: TGTGCCACCAACGCGGGGGAAGAGACCCAGTACTTC

D gene: TRBD1
J gene: TRBJ2-1
clone size: NA
V gene: TRBV28
CDR3 protein: CASTEGGSVYNEQFF
CDR3 DNA: TGTGCCAGCACGGAAGGGGGCAGCGTCTACAATGAGCAGTTCTTC

D gene: TRBD2
J gene: TRBJ2-1
clone size: NA
V gene: TRBV27
CDR3 protein: CASSFREGGWAYNEQFF
CDR3 DNA: TGTGCCAGCAGTTTTCGGGAGGGGGGTTGGGCCTACAATGAGCAGTTCTTC

D gene: NA
J gene: TRBJ1-5
clone size: NA
V gene: TRBV9
CDR3 protein: CASSPSPDFDQPQHF
CDR3 DNA: TGTGCCAGCAGCCCCTCCCCGGACTTTGATCAGCCCCAGCATTTT

D gene: NA
J gene: TRBJ2-7
clone size: NA
V gene: TRBV5-4
CDR3 protein: CASSITGNEQYF
CDR3 DNA: TGTGCCAGCAGCATAACAGGGAACGAGCAGTACTTC

D gene: NA
J gene: TRBJ2-1
clone size: NA
V gene: TRBV19
CDR3 protein: CASSAGQSYNEQFF
CDR3 DNA: TGTGCCAGTAGTGCTGGCCAGTCTTACAATGAGCAGTTCTTC

D gene: TRBD2
J gene: TRBJ2-7
clone size: once
V gene: TRBV14
CDR3 protein: CASSQALGRGTYEQYF
CDR3 DNA: TGTGCCAGCAGCCAAGCTCTCGGGAGGGGGACCTACGAGCAGTACTTC

D gene: NA
J gene: TRBJ1-1
clone size: once
V gene: TRBV18
CDR3 protein: CASSPDRANTEAFF
CDR3 DNA: TGTGCCAGCTCACCAGACAGAGCGAACACTGAAGCTTTCTTT